The present entry profiles one T cell receptor (beta chain) with its context. The entry originates in a study of control samples from healthy donors and cancer patients. V lost 4 bases to trimming and J lost 5 bases, with 9 bases between them. The CDR3 length is 13 residues. CDR1 and CDR2 from the germline V gene are LGHDT and YNNKEL (reference sequence). Clones were sequenced by immunoSEQ multiplex PCR, and TCRdb holds only the in-frame ones, with some missing. The sample has about 110,000 clones; 75% to 95% are singletons. The receptor was isolated from a human donor in good health. The donor label of this sample is uncertain. This chain uses TRBV3-1 (or the pseudogene TRBV3-2) with TRBJ1-5; D is unresolved. Sequencing was done on a sample of blood. CDR3 in amino acids: CASSRSIYQPQHF. In DNA form, the CDR3 reads TGTGCCAGCAGCCGGAGCATTTATCAGCCCCAGCATTTT.